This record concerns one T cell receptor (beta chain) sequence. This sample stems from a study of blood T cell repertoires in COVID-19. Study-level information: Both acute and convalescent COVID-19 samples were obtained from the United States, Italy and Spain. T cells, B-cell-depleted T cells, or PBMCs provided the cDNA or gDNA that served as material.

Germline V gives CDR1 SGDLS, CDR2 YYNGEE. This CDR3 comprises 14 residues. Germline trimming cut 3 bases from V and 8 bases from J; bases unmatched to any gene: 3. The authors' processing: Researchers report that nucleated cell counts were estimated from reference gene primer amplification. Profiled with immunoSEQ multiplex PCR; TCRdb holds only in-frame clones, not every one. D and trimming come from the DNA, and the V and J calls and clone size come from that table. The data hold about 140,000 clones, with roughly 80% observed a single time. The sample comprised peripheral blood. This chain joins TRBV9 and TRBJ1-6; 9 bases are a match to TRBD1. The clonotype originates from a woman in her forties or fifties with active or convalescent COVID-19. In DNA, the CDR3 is TGTGCCAGCAGCGGACAGGGGGTGGATTCACCCCTCCACTTT. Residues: CASSGQGVDSPLHF. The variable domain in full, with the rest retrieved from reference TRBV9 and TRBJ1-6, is DSGVTQTPKHLITATGQRVTLRCSPRSGDLSVYWYQQSLDQGLQFLIQYYNGEERAKGNILERFSAQQFPDLHSELNLSSLELGDSALYFCASSGQGVDSPLHFGNGTRLTVT.